This is a list of T cell receptor beta chains from one sample in a study of blood T cells in healthy people across ages. TCRdb reanalysed the 5' RACE reads using MiXCR and keeps one entry per CDR3 protein. The profile shows 1.5 million or so distinct CDR3 sequences, roughly two fifths of them singletons. The specimen was blood. The source is a woman aged 18-29 years in good health. Each CDR3 is given with its conserved first and last residue. The D gene is left open where the match is weak. The size entry is marked missing in some rows and otherwise reads once, few, many or a size class.

-	TRBD1	TRBV15	TRBJ2-3	CATSSIVGGSDTQYF	TGTGCCACCAGCAGTATCGTAGGGGGCTCAGATACGCAGTATTTT
few	-	TRBV7-7	TRBJ2-4	CASSIPGPLAKNIQYF	TGTGCTAGCAGCATTCCTGGGCCCCTAGCCAAAAACATTCAGTACTTC
-	-	TRBV20-1	TRBJ1-2	CSARDLVGGYTF	TGCAGTGCTAGAGATCTTGTGGGGGGCTACACCTTC
-	TRBD1	TRBV5-5	TRBJ1-1	CASSLLSSGGWTEAFF	TGTGCCAGCAGCTTGTTGTCGTCAGGGGGCTGGACTGAAGCTTTCTTT
-	TRBD1	TRBV6-5	TRBJ2-1	CASSKSRGRIWYEQFF	TGTGCCAGCAGTAAATCTAGGGGGCGCATTTGGTATGAGCAGTTCTTC
-	-	TRBV4-1	TRBJ2-5	CTSSQLVTIRGETQYF	TGCACCAGCAGTCAACTCGTCACTATTCGGGGGGAGACCCAGTACTTC
few	-	TRBV19	TRBJ1-5	CASRTSINQPQHF	TGTGCCAGTAGGACCTCGATCAATCAGCCCCAGCATTTT
few	-	TRBV20-1	TRBJ1-4	CSAPVGGVNEKLFF	TGCAGTGCTCCCGTCGGGGGCGTGAATGAAAAACTGTTTTTT
many	-	TRBV28	TRBJ2-7	CASSGGLNYEQYF	TGTGCCAGCAGTGGGGGACTCAACTACGAGCAGTACTTC
few	-	TRBV4-1	TRBJ1-2	CASSLDRGGASYGYTF	TGCGCCAGCAGCCTGGATAGAGGCGGGGCATCCTATGGCTACACCTTC
-	-	TRBV30	TRBJ2-1	CAWSVGGLYNEQFF	TGTGCCTGGAGTGTCGGCGGTCTCTACAATGAGCAGTTCTTC
-	TRBD2	TRBV7-9	TRBJ2-1	CASSLSPGLADDNEQFF	TGTGCCAGCAGCTTATCCCCTGGACTAGCGGATGACAATGAGCAGTTCTTC
few	-	TRBV27	TRBJ1-4	CASSFRGLGEKLFF	TGTGCCAGCAGTTTTCGAGGCCTTGGTGAAAAACTGTTTTTT
many	TRBD2	TRBV6-4	TRBJ2-3	CASSDSSGGADTQYF	TGTGCCAGCAGTGACTCTAGCGGGGGGGCAGATACGCAGTATTTT
-	-	TRBV6-2/TRBV6-3	TRBJ2-7	CASSNSGPPYEQYF	TGTGCCAGCAGTAACTCGGGACCTCCCTACGAGCAGTACTTC
-	TRBD1	TRBV4-3	TRBJ1-2	CASSQDLYRGQIYGYTF	TGCGCCAGCAGCCAAGATCTATACAGGGGGCAGATCTATGGCTACACCTTC
few	-	TRBV7-8	TRBJ2-1	CASSLFRPYIYNEQFF	TGTGCCAGCAGCTTATTTAGACCCTACATATACAATGAGCAGTTCTTC
-	-	TRBV18	TRBJ2-5	CASSSPNYQETQYF	TGTGCCAGCTCATCACCGAACTACCAAGAGACCCAGTACTTC
many	TRBD1	TRBV5-1	TRBJ1-1	CASSRAGGNTEAFF	TGCGCCAGCAGCCGCGCAGGGGGGAACACTGAAGCTTTCTTT
-	TRBD2	TRBV7-2	TRBJ2-3	CASSSRLAGGPDTQYF	TGTGCCAGCAGCTCGCGACTAGCGGGAGGGCCAGATACGCAGTATTTT
-	-	TRBV30	TRBJ1-2	CAWSVSTSYGYTF	TGTGCCTGGAGTGTAAGCACTTCCTATGGCTACACCTTC
few	-	TRBV6-6	TRBJ2-7	CASSPGALSYEQYF	TGTGCCAGCAGCCCAGGGGCCCTCTCCTACGAGCAGTACTTC
-	TRBD2	TRBV7-3	TRBJ2-1	CASSLMGGTTRIYEQFF	TGTGCCAGCAGCTTAATGGGGGGGACTACCCGTATCTATGAGCAGTTCTTC
many	TRBD1	TRBV28	TRBJ2-3	CASRRTGGDTQYF	TGTGCCAGCAGGAGGACAGGGGGAGATACGCAGTATTTT
few	-	TRBV27	TRBJ1-6	CASSFFGYNSPLHF	TGTGCCAGCAGTTTTTTCGGGTACAATTCACCCCTCCACTTT
-	-	TRBV18	TRBJ1-4	CASPQEQRTNEKLFF	TGTGCCAGCCCACAAGAACAGCGGACCAATGAAAAACTGTTTTTT
-	-	TRBV29-1	TRBJ1-1	CSVEGAANTEAFF	TGCAGCGTTGAAGGGGCGGCGAACACTGAAGCTTTCTTT
many	-	TRBV29-1	TRBJ2-1	CSAGSNNEQFF	TGCAGCGCAGGTTCCAACAATGAGCAGTTCTTC
-	TRBD2	TRBV4-2	TRBJ2-1	CASRRTREYEQFF	TGTGCCAGCAGACGGACTAGGGAATATGAGCAGTTCTTC
-	-	TRBV12-3/TRBV12-4	TRBJ1-4	CASSPDRMVEKLFF	TGTGCCAGCAGTCCCGACAGGATGGTCGAAAAACTGTTTTTT
-	-	TRBV4-3	TRBJ2-1	CASSQGSGLLTYEQFF	TGCGCCAGCAGCCAAGGATCGGGACTTCTAACCTATGAGCAGTTCTTC
few	-	TRBV4-2	TRBJ2-3	CASSSEGLADTQYF	TGTGCCAGCAGCTCGGAGGGCTTGGCAGATACGCAGTATTTT
-	-	TRBV7-9	TRBJ2-3	CASSPDTQPYDTQYF	TGTGCCAGCAGCCCCGACACGCAACCTTATGATACGCAGTATTTT
-	-	TRBV12-3/TRBV12-4	TRBJ2-2	CASISSWISGQTGELFF	TGTGCCAGCATTTCTTCCTGGATCTCGGGGCAGACCGGGGAGCTGTTTTTT
-	-	TRBV2	TRBJ2-5	CASSGQHETQYF	TGTGCCAGCAGTGGACAGCATGAGACCCAGTACTTC
few	-	TRBV25-1	TRBJ1-2	CASSGFSYYGYTF	TGTGCCAGCAGTGGATTCAGCTACTATGGCTACACCTTC
few	-	TRBV5-1	TRBJ2-3	CASSYRDLPTDTQYF	TGCGCCAGCAGCTACCGGGATCTGCCAACAGATACGCAGTATTTT
-	-	TRBV25-1	TRBJ1-5	CASSESGFSNQPQHF	TGTGCCAGCAGTGAATCCGGGTTTAGCAATCAGCCCCAGCATTTT
-	-	TRBV28	TRBJ2-7	CASRDSAGYEQYF	TGTGCCAGCCGAGATTCCGCGGGCTACGAGCAGTACTTC
few	-	TRBV7-9	TRBJ1-5	CASSSQAGGQPQHF	TGTGCCAGCAGTTCCCAGGCGGGAGGTCAGCCCCAGCATTTT
many	TRBD1	TRBV7-2	TRBJ2-5	CASSFTGGETQYF	TGTGCCAGCAGCTTCACAGGGGGGGAGACCCAGTACTTC
-	-	TRBV9	TRBJ1-2	CASSPRGSRNYYGYTF	TGTGCCAGCAGCCCCCGGGGGAGCCGGAATTACTATGGCTACACCTTC
-	TRBD2	TRBV4-1	TRBJ2-1	CASSQDPLAGGNEQFF	TGCGCCAGCAGCCAAGACCCCCTAGCGGGGGGGAATGAGCAGTTCTTC
-	-	TRBV7-2	TRBJ1-1	CASSLVGDDRTEAFF	TGTGCCAGCAGCTTAGTAGGGGACGATAGGACTGAAGCTTTCTTT
-	TRBD1	TRBV12-3/TRBV12-4	TRBJ1-1	CASSLFTQGMAFF	TGTGCCAGCAGTTTATTCACACAGGGGATGGCTTTCTTT
-	TRBD1	TRBV12-3/TRBV12-4	TRBJ1-1	CASSPTGLGTEAFF	TGTGCCAGCAGTCCGACAGGGTTGGGCACTGAAGCTTTCTTT